A selection of T cell receptor beta chains follows, all from one sample in a study of blood T cell repertoires in COVID-19. Profiled with immunoSEQ multiplex PCR; TCRdb holds only in-frame clones, not every one. This sample has about 240,000 clones, with about 90% found just once. The source material was peripheral blood. The receptors were gathered from a man between 60 and 75 years old who had recovered from COVID-19. CDR3s include the opening cysteine and the closing phenylalanine or tryptophan. D genes are given only for firm matches. The size of a clone is reported for some rows only, either as once, few or many, or as a class for expanded clones.

d_call: NA
clone_size: few
v_call: TRBV7-9
j_call: TRBJ1-1
cdr3_aa: CASSLVQAMNTEAFF
cdr3_nt: TGTGCCAGCAGCTTAGTCCAGGCTATGAACACTGAAGCTTTCTTT

d_call: TRBD1
clone_size: once
v_call: TRBV2
j_call: TRBJ2-6
cdr3_aa: CASMARQGVPTGANVLTF
cdr3_nt: TGTGCCAGCATGGCTCGGCAGGGGGTTCCCACTGGGGCCAACGTCCTGACTTTC

d_call: TRBD1
clone_size: NA
v_call: TRBV7-6
j_call: TRBJ2-6
cdr3_aa: CASTKRGTGSGANVLTF
cdr3_nt: TGTGCCAGCACAAAGAGAGGGACAGGCTCTGGGGCCAACGTCCTGACTTTC

d_call: TRBD2
clone_size: NA
v_call: TRBV5-1
j_call: TRBJ2-3
cdr3_aa: CASSGGVSTDTQYF
cdr3_nt: TGCGCCAGCAGCGGGGGGGTTAGCACAGATACGCAGTATTTT

d_call: NA
clone_size: NA
v_call: TRBV19
j_call: TRBJ1-5
cdr3_aa: CATTGQIFNNQPQHF
cdr3_nt: TGTGCCACAACTGGACAGATATTTAACAATCAGCCCCAGCATTTT

d_call: NA
clone_size: NA
v_call: TRBV28
j_call: TRBJ1-2
cdr3_aa: CASSSLGGGGYTF
cdr3_nt: TGTGCCAGCAGTTCCCTCGGCGGGGGTGGCTACACCTTC

d_call: NA
clone_size: NA
v_call: TRBV25-1
j_call: TRBJ1-6
cdr3_aa: CASSIRSGNSPLHF
cdr3_nt: TGTGCCAGCAGTATAAGGTCAGGCAATTCACCCCTCCACTTT

d_call: NA
clone_size: NA
v_call: TRBV5-1
j_call: TRBJ1-3
cdr3_aa: CASSWGTTGNTIYF
cdr3_nt: TGCGCCAGCAGCTGGGGGACAACTGGAAACACCATATATTTT

d_call: TRBD2
clone_size: NA
v_call: TRBV7-9
j_call: TRBJ2-3
cdr3_aa: CASSALAGNPDTQYF
cdr3_nt: TGTGCCAGCAGCGCCTTAGCGGGGAATCCAGATACGCAGTATTTT

d_call: TRBD2
clone_size: NA
v_call: TRBV12-5
j_call: TRBJ2-4
cdr3_aa: CASGLTAGTRSVANIQYF
cdr3_nt: TGTGCTAGTGGTTTGACCGCCGGGACTAGGTCGGTTGCGAACATTCAGTACTTC

d_call: NA
clone_size: NA
v_call: TRBV18
j_call: TRBJ2-2
cdr3_aa: CASSPRLVSGNTGELFF
cdr3_nt: TGTGCCAGCTCACCAAGATTGGTGTCGGGGAACACCGGGGAGCTGTTTTTT

d_call: NA
clone_size: NA
v_call: TRBV29-1
j_call: TRBJ1-1
cdr3_aa: CSVHRNTEAFF
cdr3_nt: TGCAGCGTTCACAGGAACACTGAAGCTTTCTTT

d_call: NA
clone_size: NA
v_call: TRBV2
j_call: TRBJ1-2
cdr3_aa: CASSLDSTNYGYTF
cdr3_nt: TGTGCCAGCAGCCTGGACAGTACTAACTATGGCTACACCTTC

d_call: NA
clone_size: NA
v_call: TRBV9
j_call: TRBJ2-3
cdr3_aa: CASSSSTGGADTQYF
cdr3_nt: TGTGCCAGCAGTAGTTCGACGGGGGGCGCAGATACGCAGTATTTT

d_call: NA
clone_size: NA
v_call: TRBV6-5
j_call: TRBJ2-3
cdr3_aa: CASRRGPQTDTQYF
cdr3_nt: TGTGCCAGCAGGCGGGGTCCCCAAACAGATACGCAGTATTTT

d_call: NA
clone_size: NA
v_call: TRBV20-1
j_call: TRBJ2-5
cdr3_aa: CSASYRDQETQYF
cdr3_nt: TGCAGTGCTAGTTACAGGGACCAAGAGACCCAGTACTTC

d_call: TRBD1
clone_size: once
v_call: TRBV19
j_call: TRBJ2-3
cdr3_aa: CASSKRGLYLSTDTQYF
cdr3_nt: TGTGCCAGTAGTAAAAGGGGGCTCTACCTCTCCACAGATACGCAGTATTTT

d_call: TRBD2
clone_size: NA
v_call: TRBV11-2
j_call: TRBJ2-1
cdr3_aa: CASSHPGLGSYNEQFF
cdr3_nt: TGTGCCAGCAGCCACCCGGGACTAGGTTCCTACAATGAGCAGTTCTTC

d_call: NA
clone_size: NA
v_call: TRBV5-8
j_call: TRBJ2-7
cdr3_aa: CASSVGRWRAEQYF
cdr3_nt: TGTGCCAGCAGCGTCGGACGGTGGAGGGCCGAGCAGTACTTC

d_call: TRBD1
clone_size: NA
v_call: TRBV5-8
j_call: TRBJ1-2
cdr3_aa: CASSLRTGLSYTF
cdr3_nt: TGTGCCAGCAGCCTACGGACAGGGTTGAGCTACACCTTC

d_call: NA
clone_size: NA
v_call: TRBV6-5
j_call: TRBJ1-3
cdr3_aa: CASSRTGSGNTIYF
cdr3_nt: TGTGCCAGCAGCCGAACAGGGTCTGGAAACACCATATATTTT

d_call: NA
clone_size: once
v_call: TRBV19
j_call: TRBJ1-1
cdr3_aa: CASCARGHRNTEAFF
cdr3_nt: TGTGCCAGTTGTGCAAGGGGACATAGGAACACTGAAGCTTTCTTT

d_call: TRBD1
clone_size: NA
v_call: TRBV9
j_call: TRBJ1-1
cdr3_aa: CASSEGDSHTEAFF
cdr3_nt: TGTGCCAGCAGCGAGGGGGACAGTCACACTGAAGCTTTCTTT

d_call: NA
clone_size: NA
v_call: TRBV21-1
j_call: TRBJ1-1
cdr3_aa: CASSVPTGGGTNEAFF
cdr3_nt: TGTGCCAGCAGCGTCCCGACAGGGGGCGGGACAAATGAAGCTTTCTTT

d_call: NA
clone_size: NA
v_call: TRBV6-5
j_call: TRBJ1-2
cdr3_aa: CASSTRTAGGYTF
cdr3_nt: TGTGCCAGCAGTACCCGGACAGCCGGAGGCTACACCTTC

d_call: NA
clone_size: once
v_call: TRBV5-1
j_call: TRBJ2-5
cdr3_aa: CASSSFDGNQETQYF
cdr3_nt: TGCGCCAGCAGCTCCTTCGACGGGAACCAAGAGACCCAGTACTTC

d_call: NA
clone_size: NA
v_call: TRBV28
j_call: TRBJ2-1
cdr3_aa: CASSLRPRNGEQFF
cdr3_nt: TGTGCCAGCAGTTTGAGGCCCCGAAATGGTGAGCAGTTCTTC

d_call: NA
clone_size: NA
v_call: TRBV25-1
j_call: TRBJ1-1
cdr3_aa: CASSFIGGAEAFF
cdr3_nt: TGTGCCAGCAGTTTCATCGGTGGAGCTGAAGCTTTCTTT

d_call: TRBD1
clone_size: NA
v_call: TRBV3-1/TRBV3-2
j_call: TRBJ1-1
cdr3_aa: CASSQAGQGEAFF
cdr3_nt: TGTGCCAGCAGCCAAGCGGGACAGGGTGAAGCTTTCTTT

d_call: TRBD2
clone_size: few
v_call: TRBV11-2
j_call: TRBJ2-1
cdr3_aa: CASSPRGSGLRNEQFF
cdr3_nt: TGTGCCAGCAGCCCCCGGGGTAGCGGGTTAAGGAATGAGCAGTTCTTC

d_call: TRBD1
clone_size: NA
v_call: TRBV20-1
j_call: TRBJ1-2
cdr3_aa: CSASILGQGIGYTF
cdr3_nt: TGCAGTGCTAGTATTCTCGGACAGGGGATTGGCTACACCTTC

d_call: NA
clone_size: once
v_call: TRBV6-2/TRBV6-3
j_call: TRBJ2-5
cdr3_aa: CASSSRGAGAKETQYF
cdr3_nt: TGTGCCAGCAGTTCTCGGGGGGCGGGTGCGAAAGAGACCCAGTACTTC

d_call: NA
clone_size: NA
v_call: TRBV30
j_call: TRBJ1-1
cdr3_aa: CAWSPTGYTEAFF
cdr3_nt: TGTGCCTGGAGTCCTACAGGGTACACTGAAGCTTTCTTT

d_call: TRBD2
clone_size: few
v_call: TRBV6-5
j_call: TRBJ2-2
cdr3_aa: CASNPTSAGELFF
cdr3_nt: TGTGCCAGCAACCCTACTAGCGCCGGGGAGCTGTTTTTT

d_call: TRBD2
clone_size: NA
v_call: TRBV28
j_call: TRBJ2-3
cdr3_aa: CASSPAGGLSFEYF
cdr3_nt: TGTGCCAGCAGCCCCGCGGGGGGGCTTAGTTTCGAGTATTTT

d_call: TRBD1
clone_size: once
v_call: TRBV6-1
j_call: TRBJ1-2
cdr3_aa: CASSEKGQGGGYTF
cdr3_nt: TGTGCCAGCAGTGAAAAGGGACAGGGAGGGGGCTACACCTTC

d_call: TRBD1
clone_size: NA
v_call: TRBV2
j_call: TRBJ2-7
cdr3_aa: CASSQNTDRDEQYF
cdr3_nt: TGTGCCAGCAGTCAAAACACGGACAGGGACGAGCAGTACTTC

d_call: NA
clone_size: NA
v_call: TRBV19
j_call: TRBJ1-5
cdr3_aa: CASSDSANQPQHF
cdr3_nt: TGTGCCAGTAGCGACAGTGCCAATCAGCCCCAGCATTTT

d_call: NA
clone_size: NA
v_call: TRBV7-8
j_call: TRBJ2-3
cdr3_aa: CASTPGQLSTDTQYF
cdr3_nt: TGTGCCAGCACCCCCGGACAGCTAAGCACAGATACGCAGTATTTT

d_call: NA
clone_size: NA
v_call: TRBV19
j_call: TRBJ1-5
cdr3_aa: CASSIDVEGWKQPQHF
cdr3_nt: TGTGCCAGTAGTATAGATGTGGAGGGTTGGAAGCAGCCCCAGCATTTT

d_call: TRBD2
clone_size: NA
v_call: TRBV11-2
j_call: TRBJ2-3
cdr3_aa: CASSFGSSAGGPLGTQYF
cdr3_nt: TGTGCCAGCAGCTTCGGGTCGTCCGCGGGGGGCCCACTTGGTACGCAGTATTTT

d_call: TRBD1
clone_size: NA
v_call: TRBV2
j_call: TRBJ2-1
cdr3_aa: CASSARTGGYEQFF
cdr3_nt: TGTGCCAGCAGTGCTAGGACAGGGGGCTATGAGCAGTTCTTC

d_call: NA
clone_size: once
v_call: TRBV30
j_call: TRBJ2-5
cdr3_aa: CAWSRGTVQETQYF
cdr3_nt: TGTGCCTGGAGTCGGGGGACAGTGCAAGAGACCCAGTACTTC

d_call: TRBD2
clone_size: once
v_call: TRBV9
j_call: TRBJ2-1
cdr3_aa: CASSVTAGGPMKYNEQFF
cdr3_nt: TGTGCCAGCAGCGTAACAGCGGGGGGGCCAATGAAGTACAATGAGCAGTTCTTC

d_call: TRBD1
clone_size: few
v_call: TRBV2
j_call: TRBJ1-1
cdr3_aa: CASSRDREAAFF
cdr3_nt: TGTGCCAGCAGTCGGGACAGGGAGGCGGCTTTCTTT

d_call: TRBD2
clone_size: NA
v_call: TRBV3-1/TRBV3-2
j_call: TRBJ2-7
cdr3_aa: CASSRRGESYEQYF
cdr3_nt: TGTGCCAGCAGCCGGCGGGGGGAATCCTACGAGCAGTACTTC

d_call: TRBD1
clone_size: once
v_call: TRBV12-3/TRBV12-4
j_call: TRBJ2-1
cdr3_aa: CASSRQGAGQFF
cdr3_nt: TGTGCCAGCAGTCGACAGGGGGCAGGGCAGTTCTTC

d_call: NA
clone_size: NA
v_call: TRBV5-1
j_call: TRBJ2-7
cdr3_aa: CASSLDRASQEQYF
cdr3_nt: TGCGCCAGCAGCTTGGACAGGGCGTCCCAAGAGCAGTACTTC

d_call: TRBD2
clone_size: NA
v_call: TRBV5-1
j_call: TRBJ2-1
cdr3_aa: CASSPGLAYNEQFF
cdr3_nt: TGCGCCAGCAGCCCGGGACTAGCCTACAATGAGCAGTTCTTC

d_call: TRBD2
clone_size: once
v_call: TRBV5-1
j_call: TRBJ2-5
cdr3_aa: CASSASLAGVVETQYF
cdr3_nt: TGCGCCAGCAGCGCCTCCCTAGCGGGGGTAGTAGAGACCCAGTACTTC

d_call: TRBD1
clone_size: once
v_call: TRBV18
j_call: TRBJ1-2
cdr3_aa: CASSPLEGANGYTF
cdr3_nt: TGTGCCAGCTCACCATTGGAGGGGGCTAATGGCTACACCTTC

d_call: NA
clone_size: NA
v_call: TRBV19
j_call: TRBJ1-5
cdr3_aa: CASGQGTYQPQHF
cdr3_nt: TGTGCCAGTGGTCAGGGGACCTATCAGCCCCAGCATTTT

d_call: TRBD2
clone_size: NA
v_call: TRBV7-2
j_call: TRBJ2-1
cdr3_aa: CASSLNLAVDEQFF
cdr3_nt: TGTGCCAGCAGCTTAAATCTAGCGGTGGATGAGCAGTTCTTC

d_call: TRBD1
clone_size: NA
v_call: TRBV12-5
j_call: TRBJ1-2
cdr3_aa: CASGSDRVYYGYTF
cdr3_nt: TGTGCTAGTGGTTCGGACAGGGTATACTATGGCTACACCTTC

d_call: TRBD2
clone_size: few
v_call: TRBV7-9
j_call: TRBJ2-1
cdr3_aa: CASSLNQRGVYNEQFF
cdr3_nt: TGTGCCAGCAGCTTAAACCAGCGGGGCGTATACAATGAGCAGTTCTTC